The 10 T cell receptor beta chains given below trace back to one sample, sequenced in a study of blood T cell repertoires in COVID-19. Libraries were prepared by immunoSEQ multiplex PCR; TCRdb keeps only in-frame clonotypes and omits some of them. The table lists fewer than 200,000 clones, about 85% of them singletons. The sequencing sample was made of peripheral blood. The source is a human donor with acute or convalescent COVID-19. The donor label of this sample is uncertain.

The CDR3 DNA sequence: TGTGCCTGGAGTCCAGACAGGGGGCGAGAGACCCAGTACTTC. Translating it yields CAWSPDRGRETQYF. J is TRBJ2-5 and V is TRBV30, with TRBD1 matching 10 bases. J was trimmed by 4 bases and V by 2 bases; bases with no gene match: 4. There are 14 residues in the CDR3. Looked up from germline, CDR1 is GTSNPN and CDR2 is SVGIG (reference sequence).

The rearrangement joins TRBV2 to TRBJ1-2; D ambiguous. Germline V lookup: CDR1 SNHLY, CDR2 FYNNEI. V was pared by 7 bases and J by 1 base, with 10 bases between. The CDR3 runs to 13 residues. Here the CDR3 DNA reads TGTGCCAGCACCTCCCCTAATAACTATGGCTACACCTTC. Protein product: CASTSPNNYGYTF.

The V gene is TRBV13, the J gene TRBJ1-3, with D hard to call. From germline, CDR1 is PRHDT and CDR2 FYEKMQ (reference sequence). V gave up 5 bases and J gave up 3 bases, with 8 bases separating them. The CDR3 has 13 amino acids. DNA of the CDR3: TGTGCCAGCAGCCAATCGGGTGGAAACACCATATATTTT. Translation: CASSQSGGNTIYF.

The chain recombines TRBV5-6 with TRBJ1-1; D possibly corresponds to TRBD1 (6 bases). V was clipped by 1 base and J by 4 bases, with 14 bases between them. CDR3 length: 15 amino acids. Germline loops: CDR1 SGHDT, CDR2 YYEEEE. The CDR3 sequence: CASSLKRGAATEAFF. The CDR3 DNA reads TGTGCCAGCAGCTTGAAACGGGGGGCGGCCACTGAAGCTTTCTTT. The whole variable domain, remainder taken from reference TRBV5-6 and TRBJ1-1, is DAGVTQSPTHLIKTRGQQVTLRCSPKSGHDTVSWYQQALGQGPQFIFQYYEEEERQRGNFPDRFSGHQFPNYSSELNVNALLLGDSALYLCASSLKRGAATEAFFGQGTRLTVV.

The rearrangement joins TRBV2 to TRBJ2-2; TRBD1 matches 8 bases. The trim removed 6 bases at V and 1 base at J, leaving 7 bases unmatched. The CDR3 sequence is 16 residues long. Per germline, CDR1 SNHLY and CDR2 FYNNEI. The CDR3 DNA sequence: TGTGCCAGCAGCGGTTGGACAGGGATGAACACCGGGGAGCTGTTTTTT. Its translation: CASSGWTGMNTGELFF.

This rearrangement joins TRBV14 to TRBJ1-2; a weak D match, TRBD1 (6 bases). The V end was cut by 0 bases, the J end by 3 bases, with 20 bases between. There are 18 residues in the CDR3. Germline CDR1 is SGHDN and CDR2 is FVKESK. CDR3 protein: CASSQERAYRDPYYGYTF. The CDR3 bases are TGTGCCAGCAGCCAAGAAAGGGCGTACAGGGATCCCTACTATGGCTACACCTTC. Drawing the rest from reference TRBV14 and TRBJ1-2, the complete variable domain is EAGVTQFPSHSVIEKGQTVTLRCDPISGHDNLYWYRRVMGKEIKFLLHFVKESKQDESGMPNNRFLAERTGGTYSTLKVQPAELEDSGVYFCASSQERAYRDPYYGYTFGSGTRLTVV.

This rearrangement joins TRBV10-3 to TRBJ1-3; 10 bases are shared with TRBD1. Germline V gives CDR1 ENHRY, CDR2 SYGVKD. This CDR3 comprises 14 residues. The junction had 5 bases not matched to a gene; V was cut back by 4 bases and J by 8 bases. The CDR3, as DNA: TGTGCCATCAGTGCCGGGACAGGGGTATACACCATATATTTT. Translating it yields CAISAGTGVYTIYF.

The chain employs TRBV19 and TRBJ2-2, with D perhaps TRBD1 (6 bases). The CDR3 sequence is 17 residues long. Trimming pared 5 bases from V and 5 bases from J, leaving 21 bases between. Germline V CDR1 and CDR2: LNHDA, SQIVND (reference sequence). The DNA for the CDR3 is TGTGCCAGTAGTCCATCCTTCCGACAGGAGCAAACCGGGGAGCTGTTTTTT. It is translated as CASSPSFRQEQTGELFF.

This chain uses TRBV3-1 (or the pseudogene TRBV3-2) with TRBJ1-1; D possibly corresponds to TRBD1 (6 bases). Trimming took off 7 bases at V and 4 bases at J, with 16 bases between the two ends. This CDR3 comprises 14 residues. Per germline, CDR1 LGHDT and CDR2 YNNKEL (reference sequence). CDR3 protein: CASTDRPGSTEAFF. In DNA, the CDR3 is TGTGCCAGCACCGACAGGCCAGGGAGCACTGAAGCTTTCTTT.

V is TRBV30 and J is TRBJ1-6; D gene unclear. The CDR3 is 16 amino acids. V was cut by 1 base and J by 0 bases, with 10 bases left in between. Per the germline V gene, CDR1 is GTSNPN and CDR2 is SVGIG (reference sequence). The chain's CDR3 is CAWSDKTSSYNSPLHF. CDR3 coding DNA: TGTGCCTGGAGTGATAAAACAAGCTCCTATAATTCACCCCTCCACTTT.